This entry lists 15 T cell receptor beta chains sequenced from one sample in a study of cytomegalovirus exposure and HLA in healthy donors. The data were produced by immunoSEQ multiplex PCR, yet TCRdb's version contains in-frame clones alone and is incomplete. Of 150,000 to 200,000 clones listed, around 80% are singletons. Sequenced: PBMCs. The receptors derive from a woman between 25 and 40 years old in good health and CMV-seronegative.

J is TRBJ2-7 and V is TRBV29-1, with TRBD2 matching over 9 bases. The CDR3 extends over 14 amino acids. With 0 bases clipped from V and 5 bases from J, the junction kept 5 bases outside the gene matches. Germline V lookup: CDR1 SQVTM, CDR2 ANQGSEA. In DNA, the CDR3 is TGCAGCGTTGAAGATTTGGGACTAGCTGACGAGCAGTACTTC. This sequence encodes CSVEDLGLADEQYF.

The CDR3 loop is CASSPGTGQTQYF. In nucleotides, the CDR3 is TGTGCCAGCAGTCCAGGGACAGGGCAGACCCAGTACTTC. The rearrangement links TRBV2 to TRBJ2-5; 9 bases line up with TRBD1. Per germline, CDR1 SNHLY and CDR2 FYNNEI. J gave up 6 bases and V 5 bases, and 4 bases lay outside the gene matches. CDR3 size: 13 residues.

The chain carries TRBV1 and TRBJ2-3; TRBD1 reflects the table's D call only, with no check against the DNA. TRBV1 is reported as a pseudogene. The CDR3 sequence is 17 residues long. CDR3 loop: CTSSQDPGRGLRDTQYF. CDR3 bases: TGCACCAGCAGCCAAGATCCTGGCAGGGGGCTCAGAGATACGCAGTATTTT.

The table lists this clone with many counts. The rearrangement links TRBV5-5 to TRBJ1-6; D uncertain. Deletions cut 4 bases from V and 8 bases from J, with 16 bases between. The V gene's germline CDR1 is SGHKS and CDR2 YYEKEE (reference sequence). The CDR3 spans 15 residues. CDR3 in amino acids: CASSLGPEPYSPLHF. The CDR3 DNA reads as TGTGCCAGCAGCCTAGGTCCAGAACCATATTCACCCCTCCACTTT.

Many counts were recorded for this clone. This chain connects TRBV5-1 to TRBJ2-1; tentative D call: TRBD1 (5 bases). This CDR3 has 16 residues. V lost 6 bases to trimming and J lost 2 bases, with 18 bases between them. The V gene's germline CDR1 is SGHRS and CDR2 YFSETQ. The CDR3 loop is CASTLAQGITYNEQFF. DNA of the CDR3: TGCGCCAGCACGCTTGCCCAGGGCATAACCTACAATGAGCAGTTCTTC. The variable domain in full, completed from reference TRBV5-1 and TRBJ2-1, reads KAGVTQTPRYLIKTRGQQVTLSCSPISGHRSVSWYQQTPGQGLQFLFEYFSETQRNKGNFPGRFSGRQFSNSRSEMNVSTLELGDSALYLCASTLAQGITYNEQFFGPGTRLTVL.

In its sample, this clone was seen once. The chain is built from TRBV7-9 and TRBJ1-6, with D perhaps matching TRBD1 (6 bases). Trimming cost V 4 bases and J 9 bases, with 10 bases left between them. CDR1 and CDR2 (germline): SEHNR, FQNEAQ (reference sequence). The CDR3 is made up of 13 amino acids. The CDR3 coding sequence is TGTGCCAGCAGCTCACTACAGGGTTCACCCCTCCACTTT. Amino acids: CASSSLQGSPLHF.

The chain employs TRBV18 and TRBJ1-1; 7 bases match TRBD1. Trimming removed 2 bases from V and 4 bases from J; junction bases left unmatched: 13. This CDR3 spans 17 amino acids. Germline values: CDR1 KGHSH, CDR2 LQKENI. The CDR3 region has the DNA TGTGCCAGCTCACCATCTGACAGGGTGGGATCGGGCACTGAAGCTTTCTTT. Translation: CASSPSDRVGSGTEAFF.

The chain employs TRBV2 and TRBJ2-3, with 10 bases aligning to TRBD2. CDR1 is SNHLY, CDR2 FYNNEI, per germline. The CDR3 is 16 residues long. J gave up 1 base and V 6 bases, and 7 bases lay outside the gene matches. The CDR3 DNA sequence: TGTGCCAGCAGCCAACTAGCGGGGATACGCACAGATACGCAGTATTTT. It specifies CASSQLAGIRTDTQYF.

J is TRBJ2-6 and V is TRBV2; a possible D gene is TRBD2 (6 bases). The CDR3 extends over 16 amino acids. Germline lookup yields CDR1 SNHLY and CDR2 FYNNEI. The germline V and J ends were trimmed by 8 bases and 0 bases, with 14 bases remaining between them. The CDR3 DNA reads TGTGCCAGCCGGGACCGGGGGAGCTCTGGGGCCAACGTCCTGACTTTC. Translating it yields CASRDRGSSGANVLTF.

V and J are TRBV5-1 and TRBJ2-7, with D maybe TRBD1 (6 bases). Trimming shortened V by 7 bases and J by 0 bases, and 11 bases separated the two germline ends. The CDR3 runs to 13 residues. CDR1 and CDR2 from the germline V gene are SGHRS and YFSETQ. For the CDR3, the DNA is TGCGCCAGCCACCGGGACACCTCCTACGAGCAGTACTTC. Its translation: CASHRDTSYEQYF.

V is TRBV9 and J is TRBJ1-6; D call uncertain. The CDR3 totals 16 residues. Per germline, CDR1 SGDLS and CDR2 YYNGEE. V gave up 4 bases and J gave up 0 bases, with 11 bases separating them. In DNA, the CDR3 is TGTGCCAGCAGCCGATCGGGGAGCTCCTATAATTCACCCCTCCACTTT. Amino acid sequence: CASSRSGSSYNSPLHF.

The chain links TRBV19 to TRBJ1-1; D gene unclear. CDR3 length: 14 amino acids. Germline V lookup: CDR1 LNHDA, CDR2 SQIVND (reference sequence). Trimming took 3 bases from V and 5 from J, leaving 13 bases between them. DNA of the CDR3: TGTGCCAGTAGTATTCGGGGTGCGAGGACTGAAGCTTTCTTT. Its protein product is CASSIRGARTEAFF.

The V and J genes are TRBV7-6 and TRBJ2-7; D is unresolved. The germline CDR1 and CDR2 sequences are SGHVS and FNYEAQ. The CDR3 is 13 amino acids. Deletions cut 2 bases from V and 5 bases from J, with 10 bases between. In nucleotides, the CDR3 is TGTGCCAGCAGCTTACAATTCCGGGACGAGCAGTACTTC. It specifies CASSLQFRDEQYF. Full variable domain (rest looked up from reference TRBV7-6 and TRBJ2-7): GAGVSQSPRYKVTKRGQDVALRCDPISGHVSLYWYRQALGQGPEFLTYFNYEAQQDKSGLPNDRFSAERPEGSISTLTIQRTEQRDSAMYRCASSLQFRDEQYFGPGTRLTVT.

This rearrangement joins TRBV19 to TRBJ2-3; 8 bases line up with TRBD2. The CDR3 totals 15 residues. Trimming removed 5 bases from V and 0 bases from J; junction bases left unmatched: 4. CDR1 is LNHDA and CDR2 is SQIVND in the germline V gene (reference sequence). The CDR3 region is CASSGTRSSTDTQYF. The DNA of the CDR3 is TGTGCCAGTAGTGGGACTAGATCTAGCACAGATACGCAGTATTTT.

This rearrangement joins TRBV9 to TRBJ2-3; the match to TRBD2 covers 13 bases. The ends lost 0 bases at V and 4 bases at J; junction bases unmatched: 5. Germline CDR1 and CDR2: SGDLS and YYNGEE. The CDR3 consists of 17 residues. CDR3 bases: TGTGCCAGCAGCGTAGCAACTAGCGGGGGGGCCGCAGATACGCAGTATTTT. Protein product: CASSVATSGGAADTQYF.